One and the same sample provided the 16 T cell receptor beta chains below, sequenced in a study of blood T cells in healthy people across ages. For the second PCR, which ran for about 7 to 12 cycles, a sample-barcoded 5' primer and a J-beta primer mix were used. TCRdb called the 5' RACE reads again in MiXCR, with one record for every CDR3 protein. The sample has more than 650,000 distinct CDR3 sequences, roughly 26% seen once. This same sample was also taken into another study, of T cells of mothers and their children.

Sequenced input: blood. The receptor set was obtained from a boy between 10 and 17 years old in good health.

The chain uses TRBV12-5 and TRBJ2-7, with D unclear. Per the germline V gene, CDR1 is LGHNT and CDR2 is FRNRAP. The V and J ends lost 0 bases and 5 bases respectively, with 14 bases between them. The CDR3 has 15 residues. The chain's CDR3 is CASGLVVDHPNEQYF. Here the CDR3 DNA reads TGTGCTAGTGGTTTGGTAGTGGACCACCCCAACGAGCAGTACTTC. The full variable domain, rest sourced from reference TRBV12-5 and TRBJ2-7, is DARVTQTPRHKVTEMGQEVTMRCQPILGHNTVFWYRQTMMQGLELLAYFRNRAPLDDSGMPKDRFSAEMPDATLATLKIQPSEPRDSAVYFCASGLVVDHPNEQYFGPGTRLTVT.

A few counts support this clonotype. The V call is TRBV3-1, the J call TRBJ1-4; D unclear. This CDR3 contains 14 residues. Trimming took off 3 bases at V and 8 bases at J, with 13 bases between the two ends. The germline CDR1 and CDR2 sequences are LGHDT and YNNKEL (reference sequence). CDR3 sequence (DNA): TGTGCCAGCAGCCAGGTGGGAGCCGGAGAAAAACTGTTTTTT. Its translation: CASSQVGAGEKLFF.

This clonotype was seen a few times. The V and J genes are TRBV5-5 and TRBJ1-6; the match to TRBD1 covers 7 bases. The CDR3 has 17 amino acids. V was clipped by 1 base and J by 6 bases; unmatched bases: 10. Germline CDR1 reads SGHKS; CDR2 reads YYEKEE (reference sequence). The CDR3 sequence: CASSLSGPGQFNSPLHF. The CDR3 DNA follows: TGTGCCAGCAGCTTGTCGGGGCCGGGACAGTTTAATTCACCCCTCCACTTT.

This clonotype was seen a few times. The V gene is TRBV5-1, the J gene TRBJ2-7; D uncertain. This CDR3 is built from 12 residues. Germline V gene lookup returns CDR1 SGHRS and CDR2 YFSETQ. V lost 3 bases and J lost 5, with 9 bases in between. Written as DNA, the CDR3 is TGCGCCAGCAGCTCCTCTCCCAACGAGCAGTACTTC. Encoded protein: CASSSSPNEQYF.

The V call is TRBV5-1, the J call TRBJ2-5; TRBD1 is a possible D gene (5 bases). The J call is in doubt because the DNA end fits TRBJ2-7 better. The germline V gene encodes CDR1 SGHRS and CDR2 YFSETQ. The CDR3 contains 15 residues. This CDR3 reads CASSLQGFISYEQYF. The CDR3 nucleotides are TGCGCCAGCAGCTTGCAGGGATTTATTTCCTACGAGCAGTACTTC.

This clonotype came up a few times. V and J are TRBV2 and TRBJ2-5, with 10 bases that match TRBD2. Unmatched junction bases numbered 10, after V lost 2 bases and J lost 4 bases. The CDR3 is made up of 17 amino acids. From germline, CDR1 is SNHLY and CDR2 FYNNEI. CDR3 protein: CASSEILAGSYPETQYF. CDR3 DNA: TGTGCCAGCAGTGAAATACTAGCGGGGTCGTACCCAGAGACCCAGTACTTC.

This clonotype has a handful of counts. The rearrangement uses TRBV6-1 and TRBJ2-1; 8 bases match TRBD1. The germline V gene has CDR1 MNHNS and CDR2 SASEGT. This CDR3 contains 13 residues. With V trimmed by 8 bases and J by 8 bases, 8 bases remained unmatched. Written as DNA, the CDR3 is TGTGCCAGCTCGTGGACAGGGCGGGATGAGCAGTTCTTC. It is translated as CASSWTGRDEQFF.

The genes are TRBV5-1 and TRBJ2-2; D uncertain. Germline V gene lookup returns CDR1 SGHRS and CDR2 YFSETQ. Trimming pared 4 bases from V and 6 bases from J, leaving 10 bases between. The CDR3 extends over 13 amino acids. Written as DNA, the CDR3 is TGCGCCAGCAGCCCCTCTTGGCCCGGGGAGCTGTTTTTT. As protein: CASSPSWPGELFF.

This rearrangement joins TRBV7-3 to TRBJ1-2, with a possible D match to TRBD1 (6 bases). V was clipped by 0 bases and J by 6 bases, with 11 bases between them. CDR1 SGHTA and CDR2 FQGTGA come from the germline V gene. The CDR3 extends over 14 amino acids. The CDR3 coding sequence is TGTGCCAGCAGCTTAACGCAGGGGAGCGATGGCTACACCTTC. Encoded protein: CASSLTQGSDGYTF.

The V gene is TRBV2, the J gene TRBJ1-2; D perhaps matches TRBD1 (5 bases). The CDR3 consists of 14 residues. From germline, CDR1 is SNHLY and CDR2 FYNNEI. Deletions cut 4 bases from V and 7 bases from J, with 16 bases between. The CDR3, as DNA: TGTGCCAGCAGTGGACTGGGGGTAGTAGGTGGCTACACCTTC. It encodes CASSGLGVVGGYTF.

The rearrangement joins TRBV5-1 to TRBJ2-5, with 9 bases matching TRBD2. The CDR3 is 15 residues long. Germline V gene data show CDR1 as SGHRS and CDR2 as YFSETQ. After removal of 2 bases from V and 7 bases from J, the junction contained 9 bases not matched to a gene. The CDR3 region is CASSFERGALGTQYF. The CDR3, as DNA: TGCGCCAGCAGCTTCGAGCGGGGGGCCCTGGGGACCCAGTACTTC.

This clonotype turned up a few times. V and J are TRBV12-3 or TRBV12-4 and TRBJ2-1; D ambiguous. CDR3 length: 14 residues. Trimming removed 0 bases from V and 10 bases from J, with 13 bases in between. CDR3 sequence: CASSLAPRVGEQFF. The DNA of the CDR3 is TGTGCCAGCAGTTTAGCACCCCGAGTTGGGGAGCAGTTCTTC.

Many counts were recorded for this clonotype. The chain is built from TRBV5-1 and TRBJ2-6; D tentatively fits TRBD1 or TRBD2 (5 bases each). The CDR3 length is 15 residues. The V gene lost 0 bases and the J gene lost 4 bases, with 8 bases spanning the gap. Germline assignment: CDR1 SGHRS and CDR2 YFSETQ. The CDR3 nucleotides are TGCGCCAGCAGCTTGGGAGGGGACGGGGCCAACGTCCTGACTTTC. Translated, it gives CASSLGGDGANVLTF. Variable domain in full (rest from reference TRBV5-1 and TRBJ2-6): KAGVTQTPRYLIKTRGQQVTLSCSPISGHRSVSWYQQTPGQGLQFLFEYFSETQRNKGNFPGRFSGRQFSNSRSEMNVSTLELGDSALYLCASSLGGDGANVLTFGAGSRLTVL.

This sequence joins TRBV2 and TRBJ2-7; D might be TRBD1 (5 bases). CDR3 length: 13 amino acids. The germline V gene has CDR1 SNHLY and CDR2 FYNNEI. Trimming pared 8 bases from V and 4 bases from J, leaving 15 bases between. The CDR3 DNA is TGTGCCAGCTGTGTTGCCAGGGAATACGAGCAGTACTTC. Amino acid sequence: CASCVAREYEQYF.

This clonotype has a handful of counts. The chain has TRBV3-1 and TRBJ2-7; D may be TRBD1 (6 bases). Germline lookup yields CDR1 LGHDT and CDR2 YNNKEL (reference sequence). The CDR3 runs 13 residues. V gave up 0 bases and J gave up 7 bases, with 10 bases separating them. The CDR3 loop reads CASSQDDRREQYF. The CDR3 DNA reads as TGTGCCAGCAGCCAAGATGACAGGAGGGAGCAGTACTTC.

This clonotype was observed a handful of times. The chain combines TRBV30 with TRBJ2-1, with D unresolved. The J call could be wrong; TRBJ2-7 is a better fit for the DNA end. The CDR3 is made up of 11 amino acids. Germline V CDR1 and CDR2: GTSNPN, SVGIG (reference sequence). DNA of the CDR3: TGTGCCTGGAGTTTGCAGTACGAGCAGTACTTC. Translation: CAWSLQYEQYF.